The present T cell receptor (beta chain) was sequenced within a study of neurological immune-mediated disorders. Broader study findings: HTLV-1-associated myelopathy displayed the greatest TCR clonal expansion, and multiple sclerosis exhibited the smallest, lower than that of healthy controls.

Ten or more counts support this clonotype. Antigen specificity is unknown. Germline lookup yields CDR1 LGHNA and CDR2 YSLEER. J lost 7 bases, V lost 0 bases, and 16 bases had no gene match. The CDR3 has 18 amino acids. cDNA synthesis was performed by 5'RACE with 10-nucleotide random UMIs. TCRdb passed the 5' RACE reads through MiXCR, listing each CDR3 protein once. This table has 30,000 to 50,000 distinct CDR3 sequences, approximately 7.2% appearing once. The T cells used for sorted libraries numbered about a million, either CD4+ or CD8+. The chain uses TRBV4-3 and TRBJ2-3; 7 bases are a match to TRBD1. Source material: CD4+ T cells from blood. This receptor was identified in a man aged 45-65 years in good health. The CDR3 DNA reads as TGCGCCAGCAGCCAAGACTTTAGGGGGCGGCTAGCCCAAAATACGCAGTATTTT. This codes for CASSQDFRGRLAQNTQYF.